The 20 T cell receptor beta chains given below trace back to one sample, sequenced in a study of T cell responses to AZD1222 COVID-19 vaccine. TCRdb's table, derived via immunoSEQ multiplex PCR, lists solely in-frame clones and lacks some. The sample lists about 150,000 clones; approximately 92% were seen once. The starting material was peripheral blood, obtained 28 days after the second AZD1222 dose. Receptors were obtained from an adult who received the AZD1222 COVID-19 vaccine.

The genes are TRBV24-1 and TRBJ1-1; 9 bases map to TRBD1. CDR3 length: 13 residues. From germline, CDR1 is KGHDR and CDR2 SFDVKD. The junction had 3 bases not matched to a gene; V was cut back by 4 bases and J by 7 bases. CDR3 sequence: CATSERTGDEAFF. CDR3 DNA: TGTGCCACCAGTGAAAGGACAGGGGATGAAGCTTTCTTT.

The CDR3 DNA follows: TGTGCCAGCAGCGTCAATTCGGGCATCTCTGGAAACACCATATATTTT. It is translated as CASSVNSGISGNTIYF. The chain uses TRBV9 and TRBJ1-3; D is uncertain. CDR1 is SGDLS and CDR2 is YYNGEE in the germline V gene. The CDR3 covers 16 residues. Trimming cost V 2 bases and J 0 bases, with 12 bases left between them.

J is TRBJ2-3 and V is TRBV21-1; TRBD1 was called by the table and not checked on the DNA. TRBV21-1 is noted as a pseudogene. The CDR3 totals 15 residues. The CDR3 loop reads CASSTLTGGTDTQYF. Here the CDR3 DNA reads TGTGCCAGCAGCACGCTGACAGGGGGCACAGATACGCAGTATTTT.

DNA of the CDR3: TGTGCCTGGAGTGTGTCACCGTGGAATGGCTACACCTTC. It is translated as CAWSVSPWNGYTF. The chain couples TRBV30 to TRBJ1-2; D is unclear. The germline CDR1 and CDR2 sequences are GTSNPN and SVGIG (reference sequence). The CDR3 runs to 13 residues. V lost 0 bases, J lost 6 bases, and 11 bases lay in between. The variable domain in full, completed from reference TRBV30 and TRBJ1-2, reads SQTIHQWPATLVQPVGSPLSLECTVEGTSNPNLYWYRQAAGRGLQLLFYSVGIGQISSEVPQNLSASRPQDRQFILSSKKLLLSDSGFYLCAWSVSPWNGYTFGSGTRLTVV.

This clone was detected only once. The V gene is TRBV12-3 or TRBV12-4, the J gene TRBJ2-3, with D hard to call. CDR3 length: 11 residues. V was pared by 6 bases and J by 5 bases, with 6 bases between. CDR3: CASSSGDTQYF. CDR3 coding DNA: TGTGCCAGCAGCTCCGGAGATACGCAGTATTTT.

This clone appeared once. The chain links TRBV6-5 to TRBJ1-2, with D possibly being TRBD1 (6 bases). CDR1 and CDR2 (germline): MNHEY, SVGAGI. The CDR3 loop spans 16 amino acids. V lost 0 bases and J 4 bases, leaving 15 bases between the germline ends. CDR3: CASSYSPEPGAYGYTF. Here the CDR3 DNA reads TGTGCCAGCAGTTACTCCCCCGAGCCAGGGGCCTATGGCTACACCTTC.

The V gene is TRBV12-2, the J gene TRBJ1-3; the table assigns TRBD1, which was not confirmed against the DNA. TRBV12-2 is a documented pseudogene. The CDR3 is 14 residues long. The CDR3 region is CASRLDSSGNTIYF. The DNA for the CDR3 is TGTGCAAGTCGCTTAGACAGCTCTGGAAACACCATATATTTT.

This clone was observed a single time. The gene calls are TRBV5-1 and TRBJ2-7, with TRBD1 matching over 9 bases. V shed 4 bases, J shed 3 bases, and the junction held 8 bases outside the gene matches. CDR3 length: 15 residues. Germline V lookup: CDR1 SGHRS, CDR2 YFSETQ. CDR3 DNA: TGCGCCAGCAGCAAGGGGACAGGGTTGAGCTACGAGCAGTACTTC. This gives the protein CASSKGTGLSYEQYF.

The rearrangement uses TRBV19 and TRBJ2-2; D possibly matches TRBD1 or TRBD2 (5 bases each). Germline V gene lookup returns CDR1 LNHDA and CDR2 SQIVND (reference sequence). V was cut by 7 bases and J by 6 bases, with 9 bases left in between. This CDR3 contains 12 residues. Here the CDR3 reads CASTLGAGELFF. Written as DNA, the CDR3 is TGTGCCAGTACCCTGGGGGCCGGGGAGCTGTTTTTT.

CDR3 DNA: TGTGCCAGCAGCTTAGCCCTAGCGGGAGTCAGGAACAATGAGCAGTTCTTC. Protein sequence: CASSLALAGVRNNEQFF. V and J are TRBV7-6 and TRBJ2-1, with TRBD2 matching 10 bases. The CDR3 loop spans 17 amino acids. The germline gives CDR1 SGHVS, CDR2 FNYEAQ. The V segment lost 0 bases and the J segment 5 bases; nucleotides outside the gene matches: 7.

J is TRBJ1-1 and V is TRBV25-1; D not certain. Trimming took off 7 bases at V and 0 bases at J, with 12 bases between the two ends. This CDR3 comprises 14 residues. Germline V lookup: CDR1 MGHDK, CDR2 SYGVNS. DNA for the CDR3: TGTGCCAGCAATCGGGTAGGTGTGAACACTGAAGCTTTCTTT. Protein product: CASNRVGVNTEAFF.

In DNA form, the CDR3 reads TGCAGCGCGCCATCGGGACAATCAACTAATGAAAAACTGTTTTTT. Translating gives CSAPSGQSTNEKLFF. This rearrangement joins TRBV29-1 to TRBJ1-4; D is perhaps TRBD1 (6 bases). Germline loops: CDR1 SQVTM, CDR2 ANQGSEA. The CDR3 totals 15 residues. V was trimmed by 7 bases and J by 0 bases, leaving 15 bases between them.

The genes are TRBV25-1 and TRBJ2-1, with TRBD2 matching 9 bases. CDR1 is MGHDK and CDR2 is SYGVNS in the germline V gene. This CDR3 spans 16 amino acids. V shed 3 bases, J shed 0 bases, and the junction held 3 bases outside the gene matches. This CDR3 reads CASSDLTSGSYNEQFF. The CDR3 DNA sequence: TGTGCCAGCAGTGACTTGACTAGCGGCTCCTACAATGAGCAGTTCTTC.

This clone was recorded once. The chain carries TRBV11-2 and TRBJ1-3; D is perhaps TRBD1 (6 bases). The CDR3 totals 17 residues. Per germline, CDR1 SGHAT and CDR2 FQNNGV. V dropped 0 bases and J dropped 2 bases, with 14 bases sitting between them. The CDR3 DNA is TGTGCCAGCAGCTTAGAGAGGGGGACATCCGCTGGAAACACCATATATTTT. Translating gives CASSLERGTSAGNTIYF.

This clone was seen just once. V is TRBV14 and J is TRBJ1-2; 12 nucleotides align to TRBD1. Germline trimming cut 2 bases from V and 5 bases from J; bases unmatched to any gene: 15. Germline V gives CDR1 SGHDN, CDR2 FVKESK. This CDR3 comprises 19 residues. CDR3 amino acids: CASSQNIRDRGPPHYGYTF. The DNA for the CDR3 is TGTGCCAGCAGCCAAAATATCCGGGACAGGGGGCCTCCACATTATGGCTACACCTTC.

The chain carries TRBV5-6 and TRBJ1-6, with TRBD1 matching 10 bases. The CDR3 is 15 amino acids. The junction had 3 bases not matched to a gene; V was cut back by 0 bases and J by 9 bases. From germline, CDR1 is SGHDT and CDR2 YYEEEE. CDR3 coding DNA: TGTGCCAGCAGCTTGGTGGGACAGGGGTTTTCACCCCTCCACTTT. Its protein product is CASSLVGQGFSPLHF.

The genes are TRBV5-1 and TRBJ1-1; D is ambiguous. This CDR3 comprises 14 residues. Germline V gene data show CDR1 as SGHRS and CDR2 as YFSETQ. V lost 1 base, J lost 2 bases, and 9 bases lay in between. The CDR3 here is CASSLSQVNTEAFF. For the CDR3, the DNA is TGCGCCAGCAGCTTGTCTCAGGTAAACACTGAAGCTTTCTTT.

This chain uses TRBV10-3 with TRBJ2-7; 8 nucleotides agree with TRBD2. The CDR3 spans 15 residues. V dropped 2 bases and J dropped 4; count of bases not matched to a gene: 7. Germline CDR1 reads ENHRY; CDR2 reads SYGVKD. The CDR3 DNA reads TGTGCCATCAGTGAGGAACGGACTAGCCGGTACGAGCAGTACTTC. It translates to CAISEERTSRYEQYF.

The CDR3 sequence: CASSQDEGTSGYEQYF. The DNA for the CDR3 is TGTGCCAGCAGCCAGGATGAGGGGACTAGCGGCTACGAGCAGTACTTC. This rearrangement joins TRBV27 to TRBJ2-7, with 11 bases that match TRBD2. CDR3 length: 16 residues. Germline CDR1 is MNHEY and CDR2 is SMNVEV (reference sequence). Trimming cost V 6 bases and J 3 bases; bases outside gene matches: 10.

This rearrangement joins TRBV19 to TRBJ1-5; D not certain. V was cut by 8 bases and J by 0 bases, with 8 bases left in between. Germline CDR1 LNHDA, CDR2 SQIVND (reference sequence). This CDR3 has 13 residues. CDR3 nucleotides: TGTGCCAGTGACGTGTATAGCAATCAGCCCCAGCATTTT. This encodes CASDVYSNQPQHF.